This T cell receptor beta chain was documented in a study of blood T cell repertoires in COVID-19. This CDR3 has 13 residues. Trimming removed 4 bases from V and 5 bases from J, with 10 bases in between. Germline assignment: CDR1 SGHTS and CDR2 YDEGEE. The method was immunoSEQ multiplex PCR; TCRdb's version includes in-frame clones alone and lacks a portion of them. The sample holds about 210,000 clones, around three quarters seen once. This sequence joins TRBV5-8 and TRBJ1-5; the D is unclear. The sequencing input was peripheral blood. The TCR sequence derives from a woman in her seventies with acute or convalescent COVID-19. CDR3 DNA: TGTGCCAGCAGCGTCCAGTCCTATCAGCCCCAGCATTTT. Amino acids: CASSVQSYQPQHF.